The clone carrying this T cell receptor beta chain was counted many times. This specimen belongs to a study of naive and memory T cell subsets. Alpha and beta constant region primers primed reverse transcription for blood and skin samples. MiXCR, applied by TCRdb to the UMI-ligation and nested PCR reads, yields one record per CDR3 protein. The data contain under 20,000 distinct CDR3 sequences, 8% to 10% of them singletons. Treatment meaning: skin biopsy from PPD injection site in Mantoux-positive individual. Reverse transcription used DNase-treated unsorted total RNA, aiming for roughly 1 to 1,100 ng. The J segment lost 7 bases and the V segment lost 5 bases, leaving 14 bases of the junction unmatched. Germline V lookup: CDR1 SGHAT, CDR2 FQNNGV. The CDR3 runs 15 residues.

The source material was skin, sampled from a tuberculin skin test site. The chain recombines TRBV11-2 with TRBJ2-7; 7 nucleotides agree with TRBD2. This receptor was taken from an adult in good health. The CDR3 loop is CASSHNQAGVGEQYF. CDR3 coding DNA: TGTGCCAGCAGCCACAACCAGGCGGGAGTCGGGGAGCAGTACTTC.